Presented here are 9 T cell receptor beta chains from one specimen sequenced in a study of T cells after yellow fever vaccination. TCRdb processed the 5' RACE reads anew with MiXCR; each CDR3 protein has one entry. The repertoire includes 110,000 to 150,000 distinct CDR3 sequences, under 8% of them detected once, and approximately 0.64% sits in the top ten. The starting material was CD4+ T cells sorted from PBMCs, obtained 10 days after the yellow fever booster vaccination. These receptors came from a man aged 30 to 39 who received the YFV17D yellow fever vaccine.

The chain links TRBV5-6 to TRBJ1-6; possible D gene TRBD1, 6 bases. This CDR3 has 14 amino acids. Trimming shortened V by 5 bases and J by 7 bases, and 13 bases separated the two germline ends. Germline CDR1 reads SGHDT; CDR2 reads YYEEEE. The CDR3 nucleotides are TGTGCCAGCAGGGAACCGGGACACAATTCACCCCTCCACTTT. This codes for CASREPGHNSPLHF. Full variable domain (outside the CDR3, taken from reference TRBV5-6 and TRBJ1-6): DAGVTQSPTHLIKTRGQQVTLRCSPKSGHDTVSWYQQALGQGPQFIFQYYEEEERQRGNFPDRFSGHQFPNYSSELNVNALLLGDSALYLCASREPGHNSPLHFGNGTRLTVT.

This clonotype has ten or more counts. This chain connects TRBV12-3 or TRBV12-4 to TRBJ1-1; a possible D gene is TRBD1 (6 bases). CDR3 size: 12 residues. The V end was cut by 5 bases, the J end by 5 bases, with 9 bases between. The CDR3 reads CASSRGGTEAFF. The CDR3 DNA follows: TGTGCCAGCAGTAGAGGGGGGACTGAAGCTTTCTTT.

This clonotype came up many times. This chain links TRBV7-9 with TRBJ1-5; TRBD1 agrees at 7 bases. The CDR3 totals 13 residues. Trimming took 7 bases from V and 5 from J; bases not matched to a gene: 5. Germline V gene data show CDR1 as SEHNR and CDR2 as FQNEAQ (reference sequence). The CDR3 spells CASTRQGDQPQHF. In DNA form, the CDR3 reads TGTGCCAGCACTAGACAGGGTGATCAGCCCCAGCATTTT.

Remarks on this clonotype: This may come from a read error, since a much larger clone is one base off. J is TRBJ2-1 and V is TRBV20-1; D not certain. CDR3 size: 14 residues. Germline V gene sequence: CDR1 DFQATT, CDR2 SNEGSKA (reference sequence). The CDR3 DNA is TGCAGTGCTAGAGCCCAGATCTCCAACAATGAGCAGTTCTTC. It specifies CSARAQISNNEQFF.

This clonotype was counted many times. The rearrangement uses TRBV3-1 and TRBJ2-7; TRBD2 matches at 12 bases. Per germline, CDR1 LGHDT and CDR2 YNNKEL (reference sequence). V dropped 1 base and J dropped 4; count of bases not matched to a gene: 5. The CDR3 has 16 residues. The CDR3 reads CASSQVRLAGVYEQYF. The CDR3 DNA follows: TGTGCCAGCAGCCAAGTCAGACTAGCGGGAGTTTACGAGCAGTACTTC.

The chain's CDR3 is CASSHEGLREKLFF. The CDR3 DNA sequence: TGTGCCAGCAGCCACGAAGGACTGCGTGAAAAACTGTTTTTT. V and J are TRBV5-4 and TRBJ1-4; the D is unclear. Looked up from germline, CDR1 is SGHNT and CDR2 is YYREEE (reference sequence). The V end lost 4 bases, the J end lost 7 bases, and 14 bases lay between the germline ends. This CDR3 contains 14 residues.

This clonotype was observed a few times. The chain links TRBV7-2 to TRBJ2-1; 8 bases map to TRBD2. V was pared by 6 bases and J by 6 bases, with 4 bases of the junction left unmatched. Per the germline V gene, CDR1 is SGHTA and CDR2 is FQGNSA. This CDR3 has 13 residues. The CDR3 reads CASSRTSPNEQFF. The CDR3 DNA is TGTGCCAGCAGTAGGACTAGCCCCAATGAGCAGTTCTTC.

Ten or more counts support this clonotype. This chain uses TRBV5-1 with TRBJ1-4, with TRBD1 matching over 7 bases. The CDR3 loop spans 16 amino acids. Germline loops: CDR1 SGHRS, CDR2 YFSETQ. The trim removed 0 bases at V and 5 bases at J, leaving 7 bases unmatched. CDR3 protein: CASSLANAGGNEKLFF. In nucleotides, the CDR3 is TGCGCCAGCAGCTTGGCCAATGCAGGGGGGAATGAAAAACTGTTTTTT.

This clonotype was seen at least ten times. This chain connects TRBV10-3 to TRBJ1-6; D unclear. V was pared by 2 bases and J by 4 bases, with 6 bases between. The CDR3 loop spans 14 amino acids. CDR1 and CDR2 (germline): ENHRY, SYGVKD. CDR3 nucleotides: TGTGCCATCAGTGAGGACCCTTATAATTCACCCCTCCACTTT. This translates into CAISEDPYNSPLHF.